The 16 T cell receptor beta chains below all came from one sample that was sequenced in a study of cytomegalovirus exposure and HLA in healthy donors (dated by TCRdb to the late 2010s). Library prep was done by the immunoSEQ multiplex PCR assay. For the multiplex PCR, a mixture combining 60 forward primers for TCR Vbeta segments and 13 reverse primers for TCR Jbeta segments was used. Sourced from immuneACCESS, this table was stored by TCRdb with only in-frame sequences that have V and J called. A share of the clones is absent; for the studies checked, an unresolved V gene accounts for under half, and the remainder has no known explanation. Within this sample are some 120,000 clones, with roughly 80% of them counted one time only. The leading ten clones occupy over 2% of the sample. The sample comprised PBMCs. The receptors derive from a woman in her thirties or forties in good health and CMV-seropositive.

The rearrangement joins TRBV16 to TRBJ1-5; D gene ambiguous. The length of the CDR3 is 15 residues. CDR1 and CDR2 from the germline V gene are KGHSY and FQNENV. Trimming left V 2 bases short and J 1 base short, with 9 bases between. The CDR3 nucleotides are TGTGCCAGCAGCCAAGATTGGCACAGCAATCAGCCCCAGCATTTT. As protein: CASSQDWHSNQPQHF.

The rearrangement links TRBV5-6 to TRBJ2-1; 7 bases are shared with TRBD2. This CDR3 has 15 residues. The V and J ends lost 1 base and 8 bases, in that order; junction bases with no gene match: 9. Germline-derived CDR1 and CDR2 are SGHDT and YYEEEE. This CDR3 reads CASSLYGRTTHEQFF. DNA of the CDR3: TGTGCCAGCAGCTTGTACGGGAGGACAACACATGAGCAGTTCTTC.

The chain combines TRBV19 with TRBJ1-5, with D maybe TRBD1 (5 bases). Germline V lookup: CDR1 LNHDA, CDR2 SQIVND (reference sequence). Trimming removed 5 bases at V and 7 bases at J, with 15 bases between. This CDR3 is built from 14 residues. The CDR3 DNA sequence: TGTGCCAGTAGTCTGACAGTCGGTACGCAGCCCCAGCATTTT. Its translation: CASSLTVGTQPQHF. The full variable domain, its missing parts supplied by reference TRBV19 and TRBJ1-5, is DGGITQSPKYLFRKEGQNVTLSCEQNLNHDAMYWYRQDPGQGLRLIYYSQIVNDFQKGDIAEGYSVSREKKESFPLTVTSAQKNPTAFYLCASSLTVGTQPQHFGDGTRLSIL.

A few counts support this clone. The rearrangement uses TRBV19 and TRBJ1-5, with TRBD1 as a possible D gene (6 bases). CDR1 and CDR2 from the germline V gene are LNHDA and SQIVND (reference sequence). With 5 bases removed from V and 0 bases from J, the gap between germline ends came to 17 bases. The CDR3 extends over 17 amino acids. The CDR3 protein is CASSSKQGPYSNQPQHF. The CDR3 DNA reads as TGTGCCAGTAGTTCCAAACAGGGTCCTTATAGCAATCAGCCCCAGCATTTT.

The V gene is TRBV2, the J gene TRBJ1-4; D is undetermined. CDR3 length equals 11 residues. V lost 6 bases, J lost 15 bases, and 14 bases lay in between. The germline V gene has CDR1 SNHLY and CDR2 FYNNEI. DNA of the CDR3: TGTGCCAGCAGGCTTGACGGGAAGGTGTTTTTT. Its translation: CASRLDGKVFF. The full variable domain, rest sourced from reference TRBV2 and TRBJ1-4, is EPEVTQTPSHQVTQMGQEVILRCVPISNHLYFYWYRQILGQKVEFLVSFYNNEISEKSEIFDDQFSVERPDGSNFTLKIRSTKLEDSAMYFCASRLDGKVFFGSGTQLSVL.

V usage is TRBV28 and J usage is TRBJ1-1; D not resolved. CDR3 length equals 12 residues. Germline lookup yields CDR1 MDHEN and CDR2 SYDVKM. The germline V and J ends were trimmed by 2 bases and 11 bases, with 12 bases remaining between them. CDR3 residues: CASSLSGRSAFF. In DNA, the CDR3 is TGTGCCAGCAGTTTAAGCGGGCGGAGCGCTTTCTTT.

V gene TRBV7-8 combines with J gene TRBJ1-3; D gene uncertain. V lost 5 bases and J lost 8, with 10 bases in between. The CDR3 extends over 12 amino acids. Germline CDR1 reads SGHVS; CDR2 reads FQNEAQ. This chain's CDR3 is CASSPAGDTIYF. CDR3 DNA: TGTGCCAGCAGCCCCGCCGGGGACACCATATATTTT.

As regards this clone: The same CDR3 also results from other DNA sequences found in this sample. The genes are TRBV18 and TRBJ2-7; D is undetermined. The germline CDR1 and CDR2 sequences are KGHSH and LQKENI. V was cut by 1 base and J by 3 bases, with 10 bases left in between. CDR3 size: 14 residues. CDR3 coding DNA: TGTGCCAGCTCACCACTTGCGAAGAACTACGAGCAGTACTTC. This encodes CASSPLAKNYEQYF.

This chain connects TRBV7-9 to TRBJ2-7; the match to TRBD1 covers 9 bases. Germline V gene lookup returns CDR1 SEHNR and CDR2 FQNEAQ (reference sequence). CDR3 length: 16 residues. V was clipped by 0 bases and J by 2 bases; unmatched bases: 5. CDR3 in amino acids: CASSLAPRTGAYEQYF. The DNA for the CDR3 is TGTGCCAGCAGCTTAGCGCCTCGGACAGGGGCCTACGAGCAGTACTTC.

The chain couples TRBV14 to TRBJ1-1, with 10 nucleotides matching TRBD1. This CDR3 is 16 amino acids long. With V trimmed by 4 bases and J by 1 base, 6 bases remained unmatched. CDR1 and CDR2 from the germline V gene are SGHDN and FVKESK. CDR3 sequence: CASSRDRDRGNTEAFF. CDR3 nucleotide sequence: TGTGCCAGCAGCCGAGACCGGGACAGGGGGAACACTGAAGCTTTCTTT.

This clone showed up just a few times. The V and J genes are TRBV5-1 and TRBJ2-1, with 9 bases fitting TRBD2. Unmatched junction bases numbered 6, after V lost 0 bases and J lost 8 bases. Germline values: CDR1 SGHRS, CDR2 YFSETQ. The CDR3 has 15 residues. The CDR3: CASSLGAGGPYEQFF. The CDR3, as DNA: TGCGCCAGCAGCTTGGGGGCGGGGGGGCCTTATGAGCAGTTCTTC. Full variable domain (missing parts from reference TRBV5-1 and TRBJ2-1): KAGVTQTPRYLIKTRGQQVTLSCSPISGHRSVSWYQQTPGQGLQFLFEYFSETQRNKGNFPGRFSGRQFSNSRSEMNVSTLELGDSALYLCASSLGAGGPYEQFFGPGTRLTVL.

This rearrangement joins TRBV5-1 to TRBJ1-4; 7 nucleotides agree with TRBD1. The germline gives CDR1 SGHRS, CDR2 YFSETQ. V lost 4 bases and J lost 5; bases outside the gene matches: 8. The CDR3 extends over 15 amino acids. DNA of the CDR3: TGCGCCAGCAGCGACGGACAGGCCCTAAATGAAAAACTGTTTTTT. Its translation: CASSDGQALNEKLFF.

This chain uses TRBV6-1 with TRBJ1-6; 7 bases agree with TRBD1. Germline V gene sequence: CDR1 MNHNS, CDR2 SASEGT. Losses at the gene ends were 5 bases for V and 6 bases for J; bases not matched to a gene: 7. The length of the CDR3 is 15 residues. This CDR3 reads CASSPDRAFNSPLHF. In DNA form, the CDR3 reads TGTGCCAGCAGTCCTGACAGGGCGTTTAATTCACCCCTCCACTTT.

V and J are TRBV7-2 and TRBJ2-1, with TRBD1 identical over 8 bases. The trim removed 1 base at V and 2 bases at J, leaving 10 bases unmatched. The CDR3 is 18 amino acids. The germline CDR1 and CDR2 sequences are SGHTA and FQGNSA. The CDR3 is CASSLDVLLQGAYNEQFF. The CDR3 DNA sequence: TGTGCCAGCAGCTTAGACGTCTTGTTACAGGGGGCCTACAATGAGCAGTTCTTC.

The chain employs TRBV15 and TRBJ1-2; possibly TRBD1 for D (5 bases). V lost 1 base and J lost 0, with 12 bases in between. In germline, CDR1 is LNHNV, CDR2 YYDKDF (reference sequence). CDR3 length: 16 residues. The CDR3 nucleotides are TGTGCCACCAGCAGAGGCCTTACAGGCGCTAACTATGGCTACACCTTC. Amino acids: CATSRGLTGANYGYTF.

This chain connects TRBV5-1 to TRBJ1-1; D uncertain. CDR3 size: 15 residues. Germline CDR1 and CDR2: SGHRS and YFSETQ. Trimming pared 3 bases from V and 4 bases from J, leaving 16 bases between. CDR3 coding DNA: TGCGCCAGCAGCTACTATGGAGGTGGCACCACTGAAGCTTTCTTT. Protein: CASSYYGGGTTEAFF. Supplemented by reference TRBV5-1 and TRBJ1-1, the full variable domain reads KAGVTQTPRYLIKTRGQQVTLSCSPISGHRSVSWYQQTPGQGLQFLFEYFSETQRNKGNFPGRFSGRQFSNSRSEMNVSTLELGDSALYLCASSYYGGGTTEAFFGQGTRLTVV.